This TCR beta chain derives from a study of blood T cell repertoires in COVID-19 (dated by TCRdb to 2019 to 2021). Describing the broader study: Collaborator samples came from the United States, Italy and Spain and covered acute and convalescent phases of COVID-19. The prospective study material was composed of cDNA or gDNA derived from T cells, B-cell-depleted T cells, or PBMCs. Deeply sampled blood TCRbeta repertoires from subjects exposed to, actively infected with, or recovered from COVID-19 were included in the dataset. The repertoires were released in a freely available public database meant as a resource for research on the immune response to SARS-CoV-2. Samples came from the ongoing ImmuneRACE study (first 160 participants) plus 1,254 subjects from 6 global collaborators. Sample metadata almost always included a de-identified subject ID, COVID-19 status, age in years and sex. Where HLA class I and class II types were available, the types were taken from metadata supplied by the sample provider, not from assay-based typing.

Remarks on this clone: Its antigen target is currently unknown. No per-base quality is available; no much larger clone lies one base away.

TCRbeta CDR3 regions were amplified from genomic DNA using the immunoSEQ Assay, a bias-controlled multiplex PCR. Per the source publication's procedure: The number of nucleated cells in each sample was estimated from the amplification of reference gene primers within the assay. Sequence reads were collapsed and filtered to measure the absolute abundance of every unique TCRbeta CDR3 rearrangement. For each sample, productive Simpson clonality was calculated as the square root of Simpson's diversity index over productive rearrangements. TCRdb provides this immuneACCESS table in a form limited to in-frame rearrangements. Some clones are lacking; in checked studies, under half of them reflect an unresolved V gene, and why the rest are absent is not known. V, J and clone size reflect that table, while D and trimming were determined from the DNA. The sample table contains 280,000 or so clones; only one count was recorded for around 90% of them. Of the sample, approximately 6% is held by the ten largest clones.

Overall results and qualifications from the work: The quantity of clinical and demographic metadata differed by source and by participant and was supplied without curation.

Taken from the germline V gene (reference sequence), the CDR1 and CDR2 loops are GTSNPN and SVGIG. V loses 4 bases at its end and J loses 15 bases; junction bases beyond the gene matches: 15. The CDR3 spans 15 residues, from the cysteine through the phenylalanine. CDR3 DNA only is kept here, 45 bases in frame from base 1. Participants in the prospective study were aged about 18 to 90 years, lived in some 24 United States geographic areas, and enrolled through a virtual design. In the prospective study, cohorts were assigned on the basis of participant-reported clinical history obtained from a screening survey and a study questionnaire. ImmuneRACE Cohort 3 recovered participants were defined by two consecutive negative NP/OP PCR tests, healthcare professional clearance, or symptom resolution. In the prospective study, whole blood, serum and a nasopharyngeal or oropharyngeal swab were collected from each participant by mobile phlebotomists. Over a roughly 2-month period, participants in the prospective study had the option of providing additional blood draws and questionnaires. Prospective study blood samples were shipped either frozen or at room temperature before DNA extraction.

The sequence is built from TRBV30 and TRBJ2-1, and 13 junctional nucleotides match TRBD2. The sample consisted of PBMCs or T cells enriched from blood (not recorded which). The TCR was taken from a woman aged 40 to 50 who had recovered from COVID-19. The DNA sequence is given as TGTGCCTGGACCCCCGGTGGGGGACTAGCGGGAAGAGGGTTCTTC. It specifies CAWTPGGGLAGRGFF.